The entry that follows covers one T cell receptor (beta chain) sequence. Its antigen is not yet known. No base qualities exist here, and no much larger clone lies one base off it. The immunoSEQ Assay was used to sequence TCRbeta CDR3 regions. After extraction, genomic DNA underwent amplification by bias-controlled multiplex PCR, followed by high-throughput sequencing. In the original analysis: To quantify the absolute abundance of each unique TCRbeta CDR3 region, sequences were collapsed and filtered. T cell fraction was estimated by normalizing TCRbeta template counts to usable DNA, with usable DNA measured through amplification of reference genes found in all nucleated cells. Repertoire TCRs were annotated as SARS-CoV-2-specific by exact matching of V gene, CDR3 amino acid sequence and J gene to a known reactive TCR set. The reference SARS-CoV-2 TCR set was derived from MIRA and filtered for enrichment in COVID-19-positive ImmuneCODE repertoires, a step that removed public or cross-reactive TCRs. Drawing on the MIRA antigens, annotated TCRs were analysed further at the level of specific ORF or position within ORF. Breadth was defined as annotated unique rearrangements over total unique productive rearrangements; depth was the summed frequency of those rearrangements. Two-sided Wilcoxon rank-sum tests were used to compare TCR breadth between groups. Drawn from immuneACCESS, this table holds only the in-frame rearrangements with V and J called that TCRdb kept. Clones are partly lost; checked studies trace under half to an unresolved V gene and leave the rest unexplained. V and J calls and clone size come straight from that table; D and trimming were deduced from the DNA. The sample table holds roughly 350,000 clones, of which around nine tenths were seen once. The ten largest account for approximately 3.6% of the sample.

This entry belongs to a study of Ad26.COV2.S vaccination and SARS-CoV-2 variants (dated by TCRdb to the early 2020s). Broadly, across the study: Vaccine-arm donors were drawn from COV1001, a multicentre, randomized, double-blind, placebo-controlled phase I-IIa trial of Ad26.COV2.S in healthy adults. Ad26.COV2.S was given intramuscularly at 5x10^10 or 1x10^11 viral particles, as a single shot or as two shots 56 days apart. TCRbeta repertoire sequencing served as the tool for gauging how specific and how broad the SARS-CoV-2-reactive T cell receptors were following Ad26.COV2.S vaccination. The TCR-sequenced set comprised approximately 30 samples: some 20 Ad26.COV2.S vaccine recipients, 5 placebo recipients and 8 SARS-CoV-2 convalescent individuals. Trial participants were randomized into five groups of five, in which low-dose or high-dose Ad26.COV2.S was given once or twice, or placebo was given on both occasions. Throughout the experiments and outcome assessment, investigators stayed blinded to trial group allocation. What the research found in general, with its limitations: After vaccination, substantial breadth of spike-specific CD8+ and CD4+ T cell responses was reported. The authors noted that total T cell responses may have been underestimated by the TCR breadth and depth analyses. Compared with placebo recipients, Ad26.COV2.S recipients showed higher spike-specific TCR breadth (P = 0.0014). Comparing responses between vaccine doses or regimens was not something the study was powered to do. Comparable non-spike TCR breadth was observed between vaccine and placebo recipients, consistent with only spike being contained in the vaccine.

This sample's treatment or condition label indicates: around 19 received Ad26.COV2.S at low or high dose, single or two shots; about five received placebo; per-sample allocation not given. For vaccine and placebo recipients, the sequenced repertoires came from samples collected on day 63 after the first injection. In Cohort 1b, around 25 adults aged 18-55 years were enrolled at a single site in Boston, USA, between 29 July and 7 August 2020. As a vaccine, Ad26.COV2.S was a replication-incompetent adenovirus type 26 vector that expressed a prefusion-stabilized SARS-CoV-2 spike protein derived from the original Wuhan strain. The source is a person aged 18-60 years who received the Ad26.COV2.S COVID-19 vaccine or a placebo. Sequenced here: peripheral blood, sampled in a trial of Ad26.COV2.S vaccine versus placebo.

The bases are TGTGCCAGCAGTCCCGGCGGGGATACCTACGAGCAGTACTTC. Its product reads: CASSPGGDTYEQYF. Recombination connected TRBV11-1 to TRBJ2-7, with TRBD2 as a weak D call on 6 bases. Relative to germline, V is 6 bases shorter and J is 2 bases shorter, with 14 bases between their ends. The CDR1 and CDR2 encoded by the germline V gene (reference sequence) are SGHAT and FQDESV. CDR3 length: 14 amino acids, cysteine to phenylalanine. Here the CDR3 DNA is all that survives: 42 bases in frame from base 1.